The sequence of this TCR beta chain was determined in a study of cytomegalovirus exposure and HLA in healthy donors. Study overall: Clustering assigned around 77% of the roughly 400 genotyped donors to the Caucasian-associated ancestry cluster.

The PCR made use of 60 Vbeta and 13 Jbeta primers. TCRdb's copy holds only in-frame clones and misses some; the assay was immunoSEQ multiplex PCR. The table has fewer than 250,000 clones, roughly 75% seen once. This CDR3 is built from 14 residues. The germline V and J ends were trimmed by 5 bases and 0 bases, with 10 bases remaining between them. Germline V lookup: CDR1 MNHEY, CDR2 SVGAGI. The rearrangement links TRBV6-5 to TRBJ1-2; tentative D call: TRBD1 (5 bases). The sequenced sample consisted of PBMCs. The sequence derives from a woman between 25 and 40 years old in good health and CMV-seronegative. The CDR3 region is CASSRTQTNYGYTF. The DNA for the CDR3 is TGTGCCAGCAGTCGGACACAGACTAACTATGGCTACACCTTC.